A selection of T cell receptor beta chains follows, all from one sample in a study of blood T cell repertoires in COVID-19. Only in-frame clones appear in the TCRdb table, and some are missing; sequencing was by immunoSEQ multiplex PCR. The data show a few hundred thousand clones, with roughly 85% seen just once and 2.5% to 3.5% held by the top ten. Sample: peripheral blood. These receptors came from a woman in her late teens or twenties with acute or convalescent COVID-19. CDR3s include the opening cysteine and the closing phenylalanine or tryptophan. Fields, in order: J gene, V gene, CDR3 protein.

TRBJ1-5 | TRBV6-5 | CASSYSFRANQPQHF
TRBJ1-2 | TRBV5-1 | CASSTTGVSAGYTF
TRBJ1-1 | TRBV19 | CASRWEGNTEAFF
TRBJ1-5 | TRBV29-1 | CSALGDGNQPQHF
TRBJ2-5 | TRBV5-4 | CASSFSGMETQYF
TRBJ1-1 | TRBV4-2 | CASSQDRAATEAFF
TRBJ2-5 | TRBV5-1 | CASSLVGGLAYPPKETQYF
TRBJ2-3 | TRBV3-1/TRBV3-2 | CASSQTVGAGTDTQYF
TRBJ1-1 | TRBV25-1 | CASTRQGVSWVTEAFF
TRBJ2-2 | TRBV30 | CAWTRGAGELFF
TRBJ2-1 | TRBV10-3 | CAISETEPSYNEQFF
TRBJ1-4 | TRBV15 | CATSRGDRGKLFF
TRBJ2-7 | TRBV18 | CASSPQVGDEQYF
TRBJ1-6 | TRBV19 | CASNTGDSYNSPLHF
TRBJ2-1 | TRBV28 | CASSSQGYNEQFF
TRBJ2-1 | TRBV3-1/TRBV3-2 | CASSHAGGGYNEQFF
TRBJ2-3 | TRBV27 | CASSSRTSGRVDTQYF
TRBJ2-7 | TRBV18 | CASSSITGTSGYEQYF
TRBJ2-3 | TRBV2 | CASSLIGGLRNTDTQYF
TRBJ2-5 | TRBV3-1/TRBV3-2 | CASSQGGRVRETQYF
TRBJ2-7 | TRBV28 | CASSSVTESYEQYF
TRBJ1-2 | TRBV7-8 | CASSQENYGYTF
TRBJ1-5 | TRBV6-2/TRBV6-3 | CASSRRSGGSNQPQHF
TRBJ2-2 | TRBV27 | CASSPGTGKNTGELFF
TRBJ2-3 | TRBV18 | CASTSGTGTDTQYF
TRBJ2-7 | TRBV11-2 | CASSLGAETYEQYF
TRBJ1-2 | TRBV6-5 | CASSRTQGGYGYTF
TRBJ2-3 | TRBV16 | CASSQGLLAASTDTQYF
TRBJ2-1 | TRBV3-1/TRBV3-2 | CASSNAGGGDEQFF
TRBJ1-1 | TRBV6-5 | CASSYKPNRGTEAFF
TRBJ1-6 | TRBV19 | CASRAESSYNSPLHF
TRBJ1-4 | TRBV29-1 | CSVSRGTSLEKLFF
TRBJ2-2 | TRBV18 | CASSPAGQGIVAGELFF
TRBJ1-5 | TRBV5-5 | CASSLTVNSNQPQHF
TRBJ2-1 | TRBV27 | CASSWGAGEFEQFF
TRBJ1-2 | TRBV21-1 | CATSGSLYGYTF
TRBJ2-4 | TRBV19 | CASSPRTGGGRKAKNIQYF
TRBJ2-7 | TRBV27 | CASSPGTGTSYEQYF
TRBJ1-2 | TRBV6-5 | CASSYSRGLAKHGYTF